This record covers a single T cell receptor beta chain. The data were taken from a study of blood T cell repertoires in COVID-19. The assay was immunoSEQ multiplex PCR, and TCRdb's table has in-frame clones only and misses some. The sample yields roughly 150,000 clones, around 89% seen once. Material for sequencing was peripheral blood. This TCR was recovered from a woman aged 40-49 years with acute or convalescent COVID-19.

The CDR3 reads CSARQSNGYTF. As DNA, the CDR3 is TGCAGTGCCAGACAAAGCAATGGCTACACCTTC. The V and J genes are TRBV20-1 and TRBJ1-2; D uncertain. The germline gives CDR1 DFQATT, CDR2 SNEGSKA (reference sequence). This CDR3 contains 11 residues. V lost 6 bases, J lost 6 bases, and 11 bases lay in between.